A single sample gave rise to the 14 T cell receptor beta chains below, sequenced in a study of blood T cell repertoires in COVID-19. Using immunoSEQ multiplex PCR, the repertoire was profiled, and TCRdb retains in-frame clones only, with some absent. The sample yields 250,000 to 300,000 clones, just over 85% seen once. The sample comprised PBMCs or T cells enriched from blood (not recorded which). The receptors stem from a man younger than 35 who had recovered from COVID-19.

V and J are TRBV11-2 and TRBJ2-7, with 7 bases fitting TRBD1. The V gene end was trimmed by 4 bases and the J gene end by 0 bases; junction bases not matched to a gene: 6. Per germline, CDR1 SGHAT and CDR2 FQNNGV. CDR3 length equals 15 residues. CDR3 in amino acids: CASSSQGFTSYEQYF. CDR3 bases: TGTGCCAGCAGCTCACAGGGGTTCACCTCCTACGAGCAGTACTTC.

The V and J genes are TRBV7-2 and TRBJ2-3, with 10 nucleotides matching TRBD2. Germline V gene data show CDR1 as SGHTA and CDR2 as FQGNSA. The CDR3 runs 18 residues. Trimming at V came to 5 bases and at J to 5 bases, leaving 16 bases not matched to a gene. The CDR3 loop is CASSRWGASGSYGDTQYF. In DNA form, the CDR3 reads TGTGCCAGCAGCCGCTGGGGGGCTAGCGGGAGCTATGGAGATACGCAGTATTTT.

The chain combines TRBV14 with TRBJ2-3; a weak D match, TRBD2 (5 bases). The germline V gene has CDR1 SGHDN and CDR2 FVKESK. The CDR3 has 15 residues. V shed 4 bases and J shed 3 bases, with 14 bases lying between them. The CDR3 loop reads CASSPSRGMTDTQYF. Written as DNA, the CDR3 is TGTGCCAGCAGCCCTTCCCGGGGAATGACAGATACGCAGTATTTT.

The rearrangement joins TRBV2 to TRBJ2-5; no definite D call. This CDR3 is 14 amino acids long. Germline V gene sequence: CDR1 SNHLY, CDR2 FYNNEI. V shed 4 bases and J shed 8 bases, with 17 bases lying between them. Here the CDR3 DNA reads TGTGCCAGCAGTGTGAGGCCCCAAGGTAGTACCCAGTACTTC. Protein: CASSVRPQGSTQYF. Variable domain in full (rest from reference TRBV2 and TRBJ2-5): EPEVTQTPSHQVTQMGQEVILRCVPISNHLYFYWYRQILGQKVEFLVSFYNNEISEKSEIFDDQFSVERPDGSNFTLKIRSTKLEDSAMYFCASSVRPQGSTQYFGPGTRLLVL.

This clone was counted between two and nine times. The CDR3 sequence is CASSLSPHYEQYF. The CDR3, as DNA: TGTGCCAGCAGCTTGTCCCCCCACTACGAGCAGTACTTC. J is TRBJ2-7 and V is TRBV5-6; no clear D gene. There are 13 residues in the CDR3. Germline CDR1 reads SGHDT; CDR2 reads YYEEEE. Trimming shortened V by 1 base and J by 3 bases, and 8 bases separated the two germline ends.

The V and J genes are TRBV25-1 and TRBJ2-1; D possibly corresponds to TRBD1 (6 bases). This CDR3 comprises 15 residues. Germline V CDR1 and CDR2: MGHDK, SYGVNS. The V and J ends lost 6 bases and 7 bases respectively, with 19 bases between them. CDR3 nucleotides: TGTGCCAGCAGCTTCTACAGGGAAGTAGGGAATGAGCAGTTCTTC. Protein: CASSFYREVGNEQFF.

This chain connects TRBV6-5 to TRBJ2-1; 11 bases align to TRBD2. CDR3 length: 14 amino acids. Unmatched junction bases numbered 3, after V lost 7 bases and J lost 4 bases. Germline lookup yields CDR1 MNHEY and CDR2 SVGAGI. DNA for the CDR3: TGTGCCAGCACCATAGCGGGAGGGTACAATGAGCAGTTCTTC. This gives the protein CASTIAGGYNEQFF.

The V gene is TRBV18, the J gene TRBJ1-5; 11 positions match TRBD1. The germline V gene encodes CDR1 KGHSH and CDR2 LQKENI. This CDR3 has 19 amino acids. The trim removed 1 base at V and 0 bases at J, leaving 8 bases unmatched. CDR3 region: CASSPRGTGGDYSNQPQHF. CDR3 DNA sequence: TGTGCCAGCTCACCACGCGGGACAGGGGGGGACTATAGCAATCAGCCCCAGCATTTT.

The rearrangement joins TRBV11-2 to TRBJ1-1, with 8 bases that match TRBD1. Germline loops: CDR1 SGHAT, CDR2 FQNNGV. This CDR3 is 17 amino acids long. The V gene end was trimmed by 5 bases and the J gene end by 0 bases; junction bases not matched to a gene: 11. CDR3 loop: CASSRSYRGSVNTEAFF. The CDR3 coding sequence is TGTGCCAGCAGCAGAAGCTACAGGGGGTCCGTGAACACTGAAGCTTTCTTT.

The chain combines TRBV3-1 (or the pseudogene TRBV3-2) with TRBJ1-2, with D tentatively TRBD1 (5 bases). Germline CDR1 is LGHDT and CDR2 is YNNKEL (reference sequence). This CDR3 has 14 residues. The V and J ends lost 4 bases and 2 bases respectively, with 11 bases between them. This CDR3 reads CASSPGGANYGYTF. The DNA of the CDR3 is TGTGCCAGCAGCCCAGGCGGGGCAAACTATGGCTACACCTTC.

The V call is TRBV6-5, the J call TRBJ1-2; the match to TRBD1 covers 10 bases. Per germline, CDR1 MNHEY and CDR2 SVGAGI. CDR3 size: 15 residues. J gave up 7 bases and V 8 bases, and 13 bases lay outside the gene matches. The CDR3 region is CASVAGQGFLSGYTF. CDR3 coding DNA: TGTGCCAGCGTGGCGGGACAGGGGTTCTTGAGTGGCTACACCTTC.

V gene TRBV5-1 combines with J gene TRBJ1-1, with 10 bases fitting TRBD1. The junction had 6 bases not matched to a gene; V was cut back by 4 bases and J by 3 bases. The CDR3 extends over 15 amino acids. Germline assignment: CDR1 SGHRS and CDR2 YFSETQ. The CDR3 DNA reads TGCGCCAGCAGCCCGGGACAGGGGTCGGACACTGAAGCTTTCTTT. Translation: CASSPGQGSDTEAFF.

V usage is TRBV18 and J usage is TRBJ1-1; D perhaps matches TRBD1 (6 bases). This CDR3 has 15 residues. V lost 8 bases, J lost 6 bases, and 22 bases lay in between. Per germline, CDR1 KGHSH and CDR2 LQKENI. CDR3 protein: CASTGQPVFLAEAFF. The DNA of the CDR3 is TGTGCCAGCACTGGACAGCCGGTTTTTCTAGCTGAAGCTTTCTTT.

The chain carries TRBV7-9 and TRBJ1-2; 10 bases map to TRBD1. V gave up 0 bases and J gave up 6 bases; unmatched junction bases: 10. This CDR3 comprises 17 residues. CDR1 is SEHNR, CDR2 FQNEAQ, per germline (reference sequence). The CDR3 nucleotides are TGTGCCAGCAGCTTAGCGGTGGAGGGACAGGGGAAGGATGGCTACACCTTC. Amino acids: CASSLAVEGQGKDGYTF.